The next 32 T cell receptor beta chains were all read from a single sample in a study of Ad26.COV2.S vaccination and SARS-CoV-2 variants. Treatment noted: approximately 18 received Ad26.COV2.S at low or high dose, single or two shots; about 5 received placebo; per-sample allocation not given. The samples were gathered on day 63 after the first injection of vaccine or placebo. The repertoire was sequenced with immunoSEQ multiplex PCR; TCRdb's copy has only in-frame clones and lacks some. The sample holds about 350,000 clones; around 84% are singletons and the top ten take 3.3%. The sequences come from peripheral blood, collected in a trial of Ad26.COV2.S vaccine versus placebo. These receptors were collected from a person aged 18-65 years who received the Ad26.COV2.S COVID-19 vaccine or a placebo.

The rearrangement links TRBV14 to TRBJ2-1; TRBD1 or TRBD2 may be the D gene (5 bases each). The V gene's germline CDR1 is SGHDN and CDR2 FVKESK. The germline V and J ends were trimmed by 2 bases and 6 bases, with 23 bases remaining between them. The CDR3 length is 18 residues. CDR3 protein: CASSQTSTPGLASNEQFF. The CDR3 DNA sequence: TGTGCCAGCAGCCAAACTTCAACTCCGGGGCTAGCATCCAATGAGCAGTTCTTC.

V gene TRBV4-1 combines with J gene TRBJ2-2, with D hard to call. Trimming left V 0 bases short and J 6 bases short, with 11 bases between. The length of the CDR3 is 15 residues. The germline V gene encodes CDR1 MGHRA and CDR2 YSYEKL. The CDR3 DNA sequence: TGCGCCAGCAGCCAAGATCACCGGGCCTCCGGGGAGCTGTTTTTT. It translates to CASSQDHRASGELFF.

V and J are TRBV19 and TRBJ1-3; D remains unclear. The germline V gene encodes CDR1 LNHDA and CDR2 SQIVND (reference sequence). Trimming removed 6 bases at V and 4 bases at J, with 4 bases between. The CDR3 loop spans 11 amino acids. CDR3 DNA: TGTGCCAGTAGAACGGGAAACACCATATATTTT. Translation: CASRTGNTIYF.

The genes are TRBV19 and TRBJ1-1, with a weak D call TRBD1 (6 bases). This CDR3 is 14 amino acids long. Trimming took 6 bases from V and 2 from J, leaving 13 bases between them. Germline V CDR1 and CDR2: LNHDA, SQIVND (reference sequence). The CDR3 coding sequence is TGTGCCAGTAGCCACAGGGAGGGTAACACTGAAGCTTTCTTT. Translation: CASSHREGNTEAFF.

Concerning this clone: Other DNA variants within this sample encode the same CDR3. The CDR3 DNA is TGTGCCAGCAGCCAAGGCTTGGTGACAGGAAACACCATATATTTT. Translated: CASSQGLVTGNTIYF. V and J are TRBV3-1 (or the pseudogene TRBV3-2) and TRBJ1-3; no firm D call. The CDR3 consists of 15 residues. Germline V gene sequence: CDR1 LGHDT, CDR2 YNNKEL (reference sequence). Trimming shortened V by 1 base and J by 4 bases, and 11 bases separated the two germline ends.

The chain carries TRBV7-9 and TRBJ2-7; D is possibly TRBD2 (5 bases). Germline CDR1 SEHNR, CDR2 FQNEAQ (reference sequence). This CDR3 region has 14 residues. Trimming shortened V by 0 bases and J by 2 bases, and 8 bases separated the two germline ends. The CDR3 spells CASSLAGVAYEQYF. Written as DNA, the CDR3 is TGTGCCAGCAGCTTAGCGGGAGTTGCCTACGAGCAGTACTTC.

This chain uses TRBV20-1 with TRBJ2-2, with TRBD2 identical over 11 bases. The CDR3 is 13 residues long. In germline, CDR1 is DFQATT, CDR2 SNEGSKA (reference sequence). Trimming took 3 bases from V and 8 from J; bases not matched to a gene: 2. The CDR3 DNA sequence: TGCAGTGCTAGTCCTAGCGGGAGGGGGGAGCTGTTTTTT. It encodes CSASPSGRGELFF.

This clone was seen only once. This chain links TRBV6-1 with TRBJ1-2, with D possibly TRBD1 on 5 matching bases. With 3 bases removed from V and 5 bases from J, the gap between germline ends came to 13 bases. Germline V gives CDR1 MNHNS, CDR2 SASEGT. The CDR3 totals 14 residues. The CDR3 loop reads CASSELGKGYGYTF. In DNA, the CDR3 is TGTGCCAGCAGTGAGTTAGGGAAGGGGTATGGCTACACCTTC.

The chain is built from TRBV6-4 and TRBJ1-6; D gene unclear. Trimming shortened V by 0 bases and J by 5 bases, and 8 bases separated the two germline ends. CDR3 length equals 15 residues. Germline V gives CDR1 MRHNA, CDR2 SNTAGT. This chain's CDR3 is CASSDSPTNNSPLHF. The CDR3 region has the DNA TGTGCCAGCAGTGACTCACCAACAAATAATTCACCCCTCCACTTT.

The genes are TRBV3-1 (or the pseudogene TRBV3-2) and TRBJ2-3, with 7 bases that match TRBD1. CDR1 LGHDT and CDR2 YNNKEL come from the germline V gene (reference sequence). V was pared by 1 base and J by 5 bases, with 9 bases of the junction left unmatched. The CDR3 covers 16 residues. Here the CDR3 DNA reads TGTGCCAGCAGCCAAGCTTTAGGGGGCGTTCTAGATACGCAGTATTTT. Translation: CASSQALGGVLDTQYF.

The rearrangement joins TRBV6-5 to TRBJ2-5, with TRBD1 matching 8 bases. The germline V gene encodes CDR1 MNHEY and CDR2 SVGAGI. The CDR3 is 15 amino acids. The ends lost 5 bases at V and 5 bases at J; junction bases unmatched: 10. CDR3 bases: TGTGCCAGCAGTCCGTTCAGGGGGCTCAGGGAGACCCAGTACTTC. This translates into CASSPFRGLRETQYF.

This rearrangement joins TRBV1 to TRBJ2-7. TRBV1 represents a pseudogene. The CDR3 loop spans 17 amino acids. CDR3: CTSSPKQDSRPRYEQYF. CDR3 nucleotides: TGCACCAGCAGCCCTAAACAGGACTCCAGGCCTCGATACGAGCAGTACTTC.

V is TRBV27 and J is TRBJ1-1; the D is unclear. Between the trimmed V and J ends, which lost 0 bases and 3 bases, there was a span of 11 bases. The germline gives CDR1 MNHEY, CDR2 SMNVEV (reference sequence). The CDR3 contains 15 residues. The CDR3, as DNA: TGTGCCAGCAGTTTATCTAGGTATAAGGACACTGAAGCTTTCTTT. Translating it yields CASSLSRYKDTEAFF.

V gene TRBV7-8 combines with J gene TRBJ1-3; D possibly corresponds to TRBD1 (6 bases). The CDR3 is 15 residues long. Germline V gives CDR1 SGHVS, CDR2 FQNEAQ. Between the trimmed V and J ends, which lost 1 base and 8 bases, there was a span of 15 bases. The CDR3 loop is CASSLGAGQTDTIYF. The CDR3 DNA sequence: TGTGCCAGCAGCTTAGGGGCGGGACAAACCGACACCATATATTTT. Full variable domain (missing parts from reference TRBV7-8 and TRBJ1-3): GAGVSQSPRYKVAKRGQDVALRCDPISGHVSLFWYQQALGQGPEFLTYFQNEAQLDKSGLPSDRFFAERPEGSVSTLKIQRTQQEDSAVYLCASSLGAGQTDTIYFGEGSWLTVV.

V gene TRBV6-2 or TRBV6-3 combines with J gene TRBJ2-1, with 8 bases aligning to TRBD2. V lost 3 bases, J lost 14 bases, and 6 bases stayed unmatched. Germline V gene data show CDR1 as MNHEY and CDR2 as SVGEGT. This CDR3 is built from 12 residues. CDR3 bases: TGTGCCAGCAGTTATTATAATAGCGGGGAGTTCTTC. This translates into CASSYYNSGEFF.

The genes are TRBV3-1 (or the pseudogene TRBV3-2) and TRBJ2-1; TRBD2 agrees at 12 bases. CDR3 size: 14 residues. The germline CDR1 and CDR2 sequences are LGHDT and YNNKEL (reference sequence). V dropped 3 bases and J dropped 15; count of bases not matched to a gene: 9. CDR3: CASSHLTSGRPAFF. CDR3 coding DNA: TGTGCCAGCAGCCATCTCACTAGCGGGAGGCCGGCGTTCTTC.

The chain uses TRBV6-5 and TRBJ2-1; D not resolved. Trimming cost V 6 bases and J 2 bases, with 14 bases left between them. The CDR3 totals 15 residues. The germline gives CDR1 MNHEY, CDR2 SVGAGI. CDR3 coding DNA: TGTGCCAGCAGCTACGGGTACAGTGCCTACAATGAGCAGTTCTTC. This encodes CASSYGYSAYNEQFF.

The chain links TRBV6-6 to TRBJ2-1, with 14 bases lining up with TRBD2. There are 17 residues in the CDR3. V was clipped by 5 bases and J by 4 bases; unmatched bases: 7. CDR1 is MNHNY and CDR2 is SVGAGI in the germline V gene (reference sequence). The CDR3 reads CASSRGTSGRGYNEQFF. The CDR3 DNA sequence: TGTGCCAGCAGTCGCGGGACTAGCGGGAGAGGGTACAATGAGCAGTTCTTC.

In this sample, this clone turned up a few times. J is TRBJ2-5 and V is TRBV9, with unresolved D. Germline CDR1 is SGDLS and CDR2 is YYNGEE. The CDR3 loop spans 13 amino acids. V lost 4 bases and J 0 bases, leaving 7 bases between the germline ends. The chain's CDR3 is CASSPPYQETQYF. The CDR3 DNA reads as TGTGCCAGCAGCCCCCCGTACCAAGAGACCCAGTACTTC.

The chain carries TRBV27 and TRBJ2-7; no definite D call. V lost 5 bases, J lost 1 base, and 9 bases lay in between. CDR3 length: 13 amino acids. The germline CDR1 and CDR2 sequences are MNHEY and SMNVEV (reference sequence). The CDR3 is CASSGGRSYEQYF. The DNA for the CDR3 is TGTGCCAGCAGTGGCGGCAGGTCCTACGAGCAGTACTTC.

The CDR3 sequence is CASREGLAEPYEQYF. The CDR3 DNA is TGTGCCAGCAGGGAGGGACTAGCGGAGCCCTACGAGCAGTACTTC. This chain connects TRBV2 to TRBJ2-7; 11 positions match TRBD2. J lost 2 bases, V lost 6 bases, and 6 bases had no gene match. The CDR3 extends over 15 amino acids. Looked up from germline, CDR1 is SNHLY and CDR2 is FYNNEI.

This clone has just one count. This chain uses TRBV4-1 with TRBJ2-1, with TRBD2 identical over 10 bases. In germline, CDR1 is MGHRA, CDR2 YSYEKL. The J segment lost 6 bases and the V segment lost 6 bases, leaving 5 bases of the junction unmatched. The CDR3 is 14 residues long. Written as DNA, the CDR3 is TGCGCCAGCAGTCCTCTAGCGGGGGTCAATGAGCAGTTCTTC. It encodes CASSPLAGVNEQFF.

To note about this clone: One junction end disagrees with the germline gene, perhaps due to a read error. The genes are TRBV28 and TRBJ1-2, with 9 bases that match TRBD1. This CDR3 spans 12 amino acids. Germline-derived CDR1 and CDR2 are MDHEN and SYDVKM. The CDR3 DNA follows: TGTGCCAGCAGTTCCGGGGACAGGGTGAACGCCTTC. Translation gives CASSSGDRVNAF.

The rearrangement uses TRBV4-3 and TRBJ2-7; TRBD2 agrees at 7 bases. The CDR3 runs 15 residues. CDR1 is LGHNA, CDR2 YSLEER, per germline. The ends lost 2 bases at V and 3 bases at J; junction bases unmatched: 7. CDR3 sequence: CASSQRLAPFYEQYF. The DNA of the CDR3 is TGCGCCAGCAGCCAAAGACTAGCCCCATTCTACGAGCAGTACTTC.

The V gene is TRBV6-2 or TRBV6-3, the J gene TRBJ2-1; tentatively, D is TRBD2 (5 bases). The CDR3 is made up of 13 amino acids. Germline CDR1 MNHEY, CDR2 SVGEGT. V gave up 5 bases and J gave up 3 bases, with 8 bases separating them. This CDR3 reads CASSTDYYNEQFF. In nucleotides, the CDR3 is TGTGCCAGCAGTACCGACTACTACAATGAGCAGTTCTTC.

The chain recombines TRBV5-6 with TRBJ2-2; D possibly corresponds to TRBD2 (6 bases). The germline CDR1 and CDR2 sequences are SGHDT and YYEEEE. V lost 3 bases and J lost 4, with 22 bases in between. The CDR3 contains 18 residues. The CDR3 reads CASSSLRTGERVTGELFF. The CDR3 DNA reads TGTGCCAGCAGCTCCCTAAGGACGGGAGAGAGGGTCACCGGGGAGCTGTTTTTT. Variable domain in full (rest from reference TRBV5-6 and TRBJ2-2): DAGVTQSPTHLIKTRGQQVTLRCSPKSGHDTVSWYQQALGQGPQFIFQYYEEEERQRGNFPDRFSGHQFPNYSSELNVNALLLGDSALYLCASSSLRTGERVTGELFFGEGSRLTVL.

This clone was counted between two and nine times. The V call is TRBV19, the J call TRBJ2-2; 7 nucleotides line up with TRBD2. Germline loops: CDR1 LNHDA, CDR2 SQIVND (reference sequence). Germline trimming cut 7 bases from V and 5 bases from J; bases unmatched to any gene: 10. The CDR3 is 15 residues long. The CDR3 region is CASTTRGVGTGELFF. The DNA for the CDR3 is TGTGCCAGTACCACCCGGGGGGTCGGGACCGGGGAGCTGTTTTTT.

The chain has TRBV3-1 (or the pseudogene TRBV3-2) and TRBJ2-1, with 8 bases identical to TRBD2. The V and J ends lost 4 bases and 6 bases, in that order; junction bases with no gene match: 2. The CDR3 sequence is 13 residues long. Looked up from germline, CDR1 is LGHDT and CDR2 is YNNKEL (reference sequence). The CDR3 DNA sequence: TGTGCCAGCAGCCGGAGCGGGGGCAATGAGCAGTTCTTC. As protein: CASSRSGGNEQFF.

CDR3 bases: TGTGCCAGTAGTATAGACGCCGGGTCGAATTCACCCCTCCACTTT. This encodes CASSIDAGSNSPLHF. The J gene is TRBJ1-6, the V gene TRBV19; D call uncertain. V lost 0 bases to trimming and J lost 7 bases, with 10 bases between them. The length of the CDR3 is 15 residues. Germline values: CDR1 LNHDA, CDR2 SQIVND (reference sequence).

This clone was found many times. This chain connects TRBV6-4 to TRBJ2-2; the D is unclear. Germline CDR1 and CDR2: MRHNA and SNTAGT. CDR3 size: 13 residues. The ends were cut back, 5 bases at V and 1 base at J, with 5 bases in the middle. The CDR3 here is CASSKGNTGELFF. In DNA form, the CDR3 reads TGTGCCAGCAGTAAGGGGAACACCGGGGAGCTGTTTTTT.

V is TRBV3-1 (or the pseudogene TRBV3-2) and J is TRBJ1-5; no clear D. Germline loops: CDR1 LGHDT, CDR2 YNNKEL (reference sequence). The V end was cut by 1 base, the J end by 0 bases, with 10 bases between. This CDR3 spans 16 amino acids. The CDR3 nucleotides are TGTGCCAGCAGCCAAGGTACCAGTTATAGCAATCAGCCCCAGCATTTT. Encoded protein: CASSQGTSYSNQPQHF.

The genes are TRBV19 and TRBJ2-3; D not certain. Per the germline V gene, CDR1 is LNHDA and CDR2 is SQIVND (reference sequence). With 5 bases removed from V and 8 bases from J, the gap between germline ends came to 11 bases. The CDR3 contains 12 residues. In DNA, the CDR3 is TGTGCCAGTAGTCCATCGGAGTCTACGCAGTATTTT. Translation gives CASSPSESTQYF.